This T cell receptor beta chain was captured by sequencing in a study of CD8+ T cells in alopecia areata. cDNA reverse transcribed from extracted RNA served as the sequencing template. Sequenced by immunoSEQ multiplex PCR; TCRdb stores in-frame clones only, minus some. The data hold approximately 98,000 clones, with around 59% observed a single time. The length of the CDR3 is 15 residues. V lost 7 bases, J lost 1 base, and 17 bases lay in between. Germline CDR1 and CDR2: SQVTM and ANQGSEA. This TCR derives from a human donor in good health. Sequencing used CD8+ T cells sorted from blood. The chain employs TRBV29-1 and TRBJ2-1, with a weak D call TRBD2 (6 bases). CDR3 nucleotide sequence: TGCAGCGCCGTTACCTTAGCGGAATCCTACAATGAGCAGTTCTTC. The encoded protein is CSAVTLAESYNEQFF.